A single sample gave rise to the 32 T cell receptor beta chains below, sequenced in a study of vaccination effects on CD4 cells after COVID-19. No antigen is known for these receptors. Assay: immunoSEQ multiplex PCR; the TCRdb copy retains only in-frame clones and omits some. The sample has some 69,000 clones, around 69% seen once. Pools of viral peptides were used by the ViraFEST assay to expand antigen-specific CD4+ T cells ahead of sequencing. Upon completion of roughly ten days in culture, CD4+ T cells were isolated. Previously uninfected by SARS-CoV-2, the vaccine recipients also showed negative nucleocapsid antibodies. This specimen consisted of CD4+ T cells from PBMCs cultured with HCoV-NL63 spike peptides, obtained before COVID-19 vaccination. The receptors were gathered from a human donor who received a COVID-19 vaccine.

The chain links TRBV12-3 or TRBV12-4 to TRBJ1-2; maybe TRBD1 (5 bases). There are 13 residues in the CDR3. V lost 2 bases and J 8 bases, leaving 12 bases between the germline ends. In DNA form, the CDR3 reads TGTGCCAGCAGTTTACTGGCAGGGTGGGGCTACACCTTC. Residues: CASSLLAGWGYTF.

The chain is built from TRBV6-2 or TRBV6-3 and TRBJ1-2; 12 nucleotides agree with TRBD1. The germline V gene encodes CDR1 MNHEY and CDR2 SVGEGT. The CDR3 is made up of 16 amino acids. With 6 bases clipped from V and 4 bases from J, the junction kept 9 bases outside the gene matches. The DNA of the CDR3 is TGTGCCAGCAGCACCGGGACAGGGGGCGCGAGCTATGGCTACACCTTC. Amino acids: CASSTGTGGASYGYTF.

This sequence joins TRBV3-1 (or the pseudogene TRBV3-2) and TRBJ2-1; D possibly corresponds to TRBD1 (5 bases). Germline V CDR1 and CDR2: LGHDT, YNNKEL (reference sequence). Between the trimmed V and J ends, which lost 4 bases and 3 bases, there was a span of 7 bases. The CDR3 sequence is 13 residues long. CDR3 in amino acids: CASSRGSYNEQFF. The CDR3 bases are TGTGCCAGCAGCCGGGGCAGCTACAATGAGCAGTTCTTC.

V and J are TRBV12-3 or TRBV12-4 and TRBJ1-1; D uncertain. The V and J ends lost 7 bases and 6 bases respectively, with 15 bases between them. The CDR3 is made up of 13 amino acids. CDR3 in amino acids: CASKRISTAEAFF. CDR3 nucleotides: TGTGCCAGCAAACGAATTTCCACAGCTGAAGCTTTCTTT.

The chain recombines TRBV15 with TRBJ1-5; no firm D call. V was clipped by 2 bases and J by 8 bases, with 19 bases between them. This CDR3 is 16 amino acids long. From germline, CDR1 is LNHNV and CDR2 YYDKDF (reference sequence). CDR3 DNA: TGTGCCACCAGCAGACAGACCGGCAGCCGGCGGGAGCCCCAGCATTTT. Translation gives CATSRQTGSRREPQHF.

V is TRBV28 and J is TRBJ1-6; 7 positions agree with TRBD1. V was clipped by 4 bases and J by 2 bases; unmatched bases: 5. The CDR3 has 16 residues. Germline loops: CDR1 MDHEN, CDR2 SYDVKM. As DNA, the CDR3 is TGTGCCAGCAGTTCGGGGACAGCCCCCTATAATTCACCCCTCCACTTT. Its protein is CASSSGTAPYNSPLHF.

The CDR3 DNA reads as TGTGCCAGCAGCCAGGATAGCCTTGCTACGCAGTATTTT. This gives the protein CASSQDSLATQYF. The chain uses TRBV4-2 and TRBJ2-3; D gene ambiguous. Germline V gene sequence: CDR1 LGHNA, CDR2 YNFKEQ. Trimming stripped 3 bases from V and 8 bases from J, with 12 bases between. CDR3 size: 13 residues.

The chain combines TRBV28 with TRBJ2-7; 7 nucleotides line up with TRBD2. Germline values: CDR1 MDHEN, CDR2 SYDVKM. This CDR3 spans 13 amino acids. The ends lost 8 bases at V and 7 bases at J; junction bases unmatched: 11. CDR3 region: CASAAFRRGEQYV. The CDR3 nucleotides are TGTGCCAGCGCGGCCTTTAGGCGGGGGGAGCAGTACGTC.

The chain links TRBV12-3 or TRBV12-4 to TRBJ1-3; D ambiguous. Deletions cut 6 bases from V and 4 bases from J, with 10 bases between. There are 13 residues in the CDR3. DNA for the CDR3: TGTGCCAGCAGCCTCGCACGCGGAAACACCATATATTTT. This sequence encodes CASSLARGNTIYF.

In this sample, this clone turned up a few times. The chain is built from TRBV3-1 (or the pseudogene TRBV3-2) and TRBJ1-3; 9 bases are a match to TRBD1. The CDR3 has 19 amino acids. Germline CDR1 and CDR2: LGHDT and YNNKEL (reference sequence). V shed 1 base and J 3 bases; nucleotides not matched to a gene: 13. This chain's CDR3 is CASSQAMGPRQGVGNTIYF. In DNA form, the CDR3 reads TGTGCCAGCAGCCAAGCTATGGGCCCTCGACAGGGGGTTGGAAACACCATATATTTT.

The chain combines TRBV7-8 with TRBJ1-2, with TRBD1 matching 12 bases. CDR1 is SGHVS and CDR2 is FQNEAQ in the germline V gene. The trim removed 5 bases at V and 2 bases at J, leaving 6 bases unmatched. The length of the CDR3 is 16 residues. The chain's CDR3 is CASSKGTGGLNYGYTF. As DNA, the CDR3 is TGTGCCAGCAGCAAAGGGACAGGGGGCTTAAACTATGGCTACACCTTC.

Only a few counts were recorded for this clone. The rearrangement links TRBV19 to TRBJ1-6, with TRBD1 as a possible D gene (6 bases). Trimming cost V 6 bases and J 1 base, with 22 bases left between them. The CDR3 covers 19 residues. Germline CDR1 reads LNHDA; CDR2 reads SQIVND (reference sequence). CDR3 residues: CASRSYRERVRSYNSPLHF. In nucleotides, the CDR3 is TGTGCCAGTAGGTCATACAGGGAGAGGGTAAGGTCCTATAATTCACCCCTCCACTTT. Looking up the rest from reference TRBV19 and TRBJ1-6 gives the full variable domain: DGGITQSPKYLFRKEGQNVTLSCEQNLNHDAMYWYRQDPGQGLRLIYYSQIVNDFQKGDIAEGYSVSREKKESFPLTVTSAQKNPTAFYLCASRSYRERVRSYNSPLHFGNGTRLTVT.

The genes are TRBV12-3 or TRBV12-4 and TRBJ2-1; TRBD1 matches 9 bases. V dropped 5 bases and J dropped 15; count of bases not matched to a gene: 5. This CDR3 contains 11 residues. The CDR3 loop reads CASSTTGGLFF. The CDR3 nucleotides read TGTGCCAGCAGTACCACAGGGGGCTTGTTCTTC.

V gene TRBV15 combines with J gene TRBJ2-7; no clear D gene. V was trimmed by 11 bases and J by 3 bases, leaving 17 bases between them. Per the germline V gene, CDR1 is LNHNV and CDR2 is YYDKDF (reference sequence). The CDR3 length is 13 residues. The CDR3 DNA follows: TGTGCCGTGCGAAGGACGGAAAGCTACGAGCAGTACGTC. It yields the protein CAVRRTESYEQYV.

V usage is TRBV6-6 and J usage is TRBJ2-1; 7 bases agree with TRBD2. The CDR3 runs to 16 residues. With V trimmed by 6 bases and J by 2 bases, 10 bases remained unmatched. Per germline, CDR1 MNHNY and CDR2 SVGAGI (reference sequence). This chain's CDR3 is CASRLRAGTAYNEQFF. The CDR3 DNA reads as TGTGCCAGCAGACTCAGAGCGGGGACTGCCTACAATGAGCAGTTCTTC.

The sample holds a few counts of this clone. This chain links TRBV25-1 with TRBJ2-2; D gene ambiguous. This CDR3 comprises 16 residues. V was trimmed by 2 bases and J by 0 bases, leaving 10 bases between them. The germline V gene has CDR1 MGHDK and CDR2 SYGVNS. The CDR3 region has the DNA TGTGCCAGCAGTGAAGTCGGCCTGGCGAACACCGGGGAGCTGTTTTTT. The encoded protein is CASSEVGLANTGELFF.

The V call is TRBV2, the J call TRBJ2-6; 7 bases are a match to TRBD1. With V trimmed by 5 bases and J by 0 bases, 13 bases remained unmatched. The CDR3 is 19 residues long. Germline V gene sequence: CDR1 SNHLY, CDR2 FYNNEI. The CDR3 loop is CASSLYSGQLLSGANVLTF. Written as DNA, the CDR3 is TGTGCCAGCAGTCTTTATTCGGGACAGCTCCTCTCTGGGGCCAACGTCCTGACTTTC.

CDR3 coding DNA: TGTGCCAGCCAATACCCGGGGGCCAACGTCCTGACTTTC. Encoded protein: CASQYPGANVLTF. The chain uses TRBV6-6 and TRBJ2-6; no clear D gene. This CDR3 is built from 13 residues. V lost 8 bases and J 4 bases, leaving 9 bases between the germline ends. Germline V gene sequence: CDR1 MNHNY, CDR2 SVGAGI (reference sequence).

J is TRBJ2-5 and V is TRBV4-1; D possibly uses TRBD1 or TRBD2 (5 bases each). Germline V gives CDR1 MGHRA, CDR2 YSYEKL. V was trimmed by 5 bases and J by 1 base, leaving 14 bases between them. The CDR3 loop spans 15 amino acids. The chain's CDR3 is CASSARGTLQETQYF. CDR3 DNA sequence: TGCGCCAGCAGCGCCCGAGGGACGCTCCAAGAGACCCAGTACTTC.

The V gene is TRBV6-5, the J gene TRBJ2-1; no firm D call. V was clipped by 6 bases and J by 4 bases, with 4 bases between them. Germline V gene sequence: CDR1 MNHEY, CDR2 SVGAGI. The CDR3 is made up of 11 amino acids. The CDR3 nucleotides read TGTGCCAGCAGCAATTACAATGAGCAGTTCTTC. Translating it yields CASSNYNEQFF.

The J gene is TRBJ2-3, the V gene TRBV7-3; D ambiguous. Germline loops: CDR1 SGHTA, CDR2 FQGTGA. The CDR3 sequence is 13 residues long. Trimming removed 5 bases from V and 2 bases from J, with 8 bases in between. The CDR3 nucleotides are TGTGCCAGCAGCCTCCGAAACACAGATACGCAGTATTTT. Translating gives CASSLRNTDTQYF.

The rearrangement uses TRBV30 and TRBJ2-5; D ambiguous. This CDR3 spans 14 amino acids. The germline CDR1 and CDR2 sequences are GTSNPN and SVGIG (reference sequence). V dropped 4 bases and J dropped 2 bases, with 14 bases sitting between them. The DNA for the CDR3 is TGTGCCTGGACCGGTGGGGTGGCACAAGAGACCCAGTACTTC. As protein: CAWTGGVAQETQYF.

The chain's CDR3 is CATSDGPGLQNTGEQFF. DNA of the CDR3: TGTGCCACCAGTGATGGGCCGGGACTACAGAACACTGGTGAGCAGTTCTTC. The chain combines TRBV24-1 with TRBJ2-1, with 7 bases that match TRBD2. The CDR3 has 17 amino acids. Germline values: CDR1 KGHDR, CDR2 SFDVKD. V shed 3 bases and J 9 bases; nucleotides not matched to a gene: 16.

The chain links TRBV24-1 to TRBJ1-5; D possibly corresponds to TRBD1 (5 bases). Germline CDR1 is KGHDR and CDR2 is SFDVKD. The CDR3 sequence is 14 residues long. Deletions cut 4 bases from V and 3 bases from J, with 9 bases between. As DNA, the CDR3 is TGTGCCACCAGTGAATCAGGGTCCAATCAGCCCCAGCATTTT. As protein: CATSESGSNQPQHF.

The chain combines TRBV7-2 with TRBJ2-3; 15 bases are a match to TRBD2. The CDR3 has 17 residues. Trimming removed 5 bases from V and 2 bases from J; junction bases left unmatched: 5. Germline V gene data show CDR1 as SGHTA and CDR2 as FQGNSA. As DNA, the CDR3 is TGTGCCAGCAGCCCCAGGACTAGCGGGGGGGCCACAGATACGCAGTATTTT. As protein: CASSPRTSGGATDTQYF.

The rearrangement links TRBV2 to TRBJ1-4; D might be TRBD1 (5 bases). The CDR3 has 14 residues. Trimming stripped 5 bases from V and 8 bases from J, with 15 bases between. The germline CDR1 and CDR2 sequences are SNHLY and FYNNEI. The CDR3 region has the DNA TGTGCCAGCAGTAGAAATCGCAGGGACGAAAAACTGTTTTTT. Protein sequence: CASSRNRRDEKLFF.

The V gene is TRBV2, the J gene TRBJ2-2; TRBD2 is a possible D gene (6 bases). The V gene lost 11 bases and the J gene lost 0 bases, with 13 bases spanning the gap. The CDR3 consists of 14 residues. Per the germline V gene, CDR1 is SNHLY and CDR2 is FYNNEI. This CDR3 reads CAGRSGSNTGELFF. The CDR3 DNA is TGTGCCGGGAGGAGCGGTTCGAACACCGGGGAGCTGTTTTTT.

Turning to this clone: One end of the junction varies from germline; a read error may be responsible. This chain joins TRBV19 and TRBJ2-2; D perhaps matches TRBD1 (6 bases). Germline-derived CDR1 and CDR2 are LNHDA and SQIVND (reference sequence). The CDR3 sequence is 15 residues long. CDR3 in DNA: TGTGCCAGTAGTTTAGACAGGCGGCGCACCGGGGAGCTGTTTTTT. It is translated as CASSLDRRRTGELFF.

The V gene is TRBV2, the J gene TRBJ2-1; 8 nucleotides align to TRBD1. After removal of 7 bases from V and 10 bases from J, the junction contained 9 bases not matched to a gene. Germline-derived CDR1 and CDR2 are SNHLY and FYNNEI. The CDR3 loop spans 13 amino acids. The CDR3 DNA reads as TGTGCCAGCATCGGACAGGGTAGAGGAGAGCAGTTCTTC. It translates to CASIGQGRGEQFF.

The V and J genes are TRBV5-1 and TRBJ2-5; D is uncertain. V was cut by 3 bases and J by 5 bases, with 23 bases left in between. The CDR3 covers 17 residues. Germline CDR1 SGHRS, CDR2 YFSETQ. The DNA of the CDR3 is TGCGCCAGCAGCTCTTATAAGACCGCCTCATTAGTGGAGACCCAGTACTTC. Residues: CASSSYKTASLVETQYF.

The chain combines TRBV11-3 with TRBJ2-1; 9 nucleotides match TRBD1. Germline CDR1 and CDR2: SGHNT and YENEEA. This CDR3 is 14 amino acids long. The trim removed 3 bases at V and 8 bases at J, leaving 5 bases unmatched. The CDR3: CASSFGTGRDEQFF. The CDR3 nucleotides read TGTGCCAGCAGCTTTGGGACAGGGAGGGATGAGCAGTTCTTC. The full variable domain, rest sourced from reference TRBV11-3 and TRBJ2-1, is EAGVVQSPRYKIIEKKQPVAFWCNPISGHNTLYWYLQNLGQGPELLIRYENEEAVDDSQLPKDRFSAERLKGVDSTLKIQPAELGDSAVYLCASSFGTGRDEQFFGPGTRLTVL.

This clone was seen only a few times. The V and J genes are TRBV27 and TRBJ2-2; D is ambiguous. Germline V CDR1 and CDR2: MNHEY, SMNVEV (reference sequence). V was trimmed by 4 bases and J by 1 base, leaving 13 bases between them. This CDR3 has 16 residues. The CDR3 loop reads CASSSWALKNTGELFF. CDR3 nucleotides: TGTGCCAGCAGTTCATGGGCATTAAAGAACACCGGGGAGCTGTTTTTT.